The 20 T cell receptor beta chains presented below share a single source sample, sequenced in a study of identifying expanded T cells in peripheral blood. The protocol was immunoSEQ multiplex PCR, while the TCRdb copy is restricted to in-frame clones and leaves out a portion. The table shows 85,000 to 100,000 clones, with roughly 88% occurring only once. Input material: blood. The receptors come from a person between 18 and 75 years old in good health.

The chain couples TRBV19 to TRBJ2-3; 12 bases are shared with TRBD2. This CDR3 contains 15 residues. Germline CDR1 LNHDA, CDR2 SQIVND (reference sequence). J lost 6 bases, V lost 6 bases, and 7 bases had no gene match. The DNA of the CDR3 is TGTGCCAGTAGCCGACTCGGGACTAGCGGGGATACGCAGTATTTT. As protein: CASSRLGTSGDTQYF.

This chain uses TRBV9 with TRBJ2-3; 8 bases align to TRBD1. Germline CDR1 is SGDLS and CDR2 is YYNGEE. The J segment lost 5 bases and the V segment lost 3 bases, leaving 8 bases of the junction unmatched. The CDR3 totals 15 residues. Here the CDR3 reads CASSAVQGGGDTQYF. CDR3 nucleotides: TGTGCCAGCAGCGCAGTACAGGGGGGTGGAGATACGCAGTATTTT.

This chain links TRBV7-3 with TRBJ1-5; 9 nucleotides match TRBD1. Germline values: CDR1 SGHTA, CDR2 FQGTGA. The CDR3 is made up of 15 amino acids. V shed 7 bases, J shed 7 bases, and the junction held 11 bases outside the gene matches. For the CDR3, the DNA is TGTGCCAGCACCGGGGACAGGGCGCTCGACCAGCCCCAGCATTTT. It yields the protein CASTGDRALDQPQHF. Using reference TRBV7-3 and TRBJ1-5 for the parts outside the CDR3, the full variable domain is GAGVSQTPSNKVTEKGKYVELRCDPISGHTALYWYRQSLGQGPEFLIYFQGTGAADDSGLPNDRFFAVRPEGSVSTLKIQRTERGDSAVYLCASTGDRALDQPQHFGDGTRLSIL.

The V and J genes are TRBV25-1 and TRBJ1-3; D perhaps matches TRBD1 (5 bases). The CDR3 covers 13 residues. From germline, CDR1 is MGHDK and CDR2 SYGVNS. V was shortened by 6 bases and J by 0 bases, with 6 bases between the two germline ends. In DNA, the CDR3 is TGTGCCAGCAGGACAGACTCTGGAAACACCATATATTTT. Amino acids: CASRTDSGNTIYF.

This clone was seen once. The chain recombines TRBV6-5 with TRBJ2-2, with TRBD2 matching 8 bases. V was pared by 6 bases and J by 5 bases, with 2 bases of the junction left unmatched. Germline CDR1 MNHEY, CDR2 SVGAGI. The CDR3 totals 13 residues. The CDR3 DNA reads TGTGCCAGCAGCCGGGGGGGTACCGGGGAGCTGTTTTTT. Translation: CASSRGGTGELFF.

CDR3 in amino acids: CASSLTGTAGNTIYF. The CDR3 region has the DNA TGTGCCAGCAGCCTAACCGGGACAGCTGGAAACACCATATATTTT. This sequence joins TRBV6-5 and TRBJ1-3, with 7 positions matching TRBD1. CDR3 length: 15 residues. Trimming took 6 bases from V and 2 from J; bases not matched to a gene: 7. Germline V gene sequence: CDR1 MNHEY, CDR2 SVGAGI.

The V gene is TRBV28, the J gene TRBJ2-7; 7 bases line up with TRBD2. V gave up 4 bases and J gave up 2 bases; unmatched junction bases: 8. The CDR3 runs to 15 residues. Germline lookup yields CDR1 MDHEN and CDR2 SYDVKM. In DNA form, the CDR3 reads TGTGCCAGCAGTTCTTACGGGGGGACGACCTACGAGCAGTACTTC. Its protein is CASSSYGGTTYEQYF.

The V gene is TRBV9, the J gene TRBJ2-7, with 10 bases fitting TRBD1. J lost 3 bases, V lost 3 bases, and 3 bases had no gene match. Germline values: CDR1 SGDLS, CDR2 YYNGEE. There are 14 residues in the CDR3. The CDR3: CASSDGDRGYEQYF. CDR3 nucleotides: TGTGCCAGCAGCGATGGGGACAGGGGCTACGAGCAGTACTTC.

The CDR3 sequence is CASSLVIRDEQFF. The CDR3 region has the DNA TGTGCCAGCAGCTTAGTAATACGAGATGAGCAGTTCTTC. The genes are TRBV7-6 and TRBJ2-1; no definite D call. The CDR3 has 13 residues. Trimming removed 1 base at V and 8 bases at J, with 9 bases between. Looked up from germline, CDR1 is SGHVS and CDR2 is FNYEAQ. The full variable domain, completed using reference TRBV7-6 and TRBJ2-1, is GAGVSQSPRYKVTKRGQDVALRCDPISGHVSLYWYRQALGQGPEFLTYFNYEAQQDKSGLPNDRFSAERPEGSISTLTIQRTEQRDSAMYRCASSLVIRDEQFFGPGTRLTVL.

The V call is TRBV6-6, the J call TRBJ2-7; 8 positions match TRBD1. Germline values: CDR1 MNHNY, CDR2 SVGAGI (reference sequence). V shed 2 bases and J 3 bases; nucleotides not matched to a gene: 6. The CDR3 is made up of 15 amino acids. CDR3 sequence: CASSYKGQANYEQYF. CDR3 DNA: TGTGCCAGCAGTTACAAGGGACAGGCTAACTACGAGCAGTACTTC.

The chain links TRBV30 to TRBJ2-2, with 11 bases identical to TRBD1. The CDR3 is 15 residues long. Germline trimming cut 2 bases from V and 6 bases from J; bases unmatched to any gene: 5. CDR1 is GTSNPN, CDR2 SVGIG, per germline (reference sequence). CDR3 protein: CAWSYRDRGSGELFF. CDR3 in DNA: TGTGCCTGGAGTTACCGGGACAGGGGGTCCGGGGAGCTGTTTTTT.

This clone was found a few times. The gene calls are TRBV19 and TRBJ2-1; 9 bases map to TRBD2. J gave up 3 bases and V 5 bases, and 5 bases lay outside the gene matches. The germline gives CDR1 LNHDA, CDR2 SQIVND (reference sequence). The CDR3 contains 15 residues. The CDR3 region is CASSALAGSYNEQFF. DNA of the CDR3: TGTGCCAGTAGTGCCCTAGCGGGGAGCTACAATGAGCAGTTCTTC.

This clone was found a few times. CDR3: CASKGVIGEKLFF. CDR3 DNA sequence: TGTGCCAGCAAGGGGGTAATAGGTGAAAAACTGTTTTTT. V is TRBV2 and J is TRBJ1-4, with D perhaps matching TRBD1 (6 bases). V lost 7 bases and J lost 7, with 13 bases in between. The CDR3 runs 13 residues. Germline V gene sequence: CDR1 SNHLY, CDR2 FYNNEI.

This rearrangement joins TRBV5-6 to TRBJ1-5; the D gene is possibly TRBD1 (6 bases). The V and J ends lost 0 bases and 11 bases respectively, with 18 bases between them. CDR1 is SGHDT and CDR2 is YYEEEE in the germline V gene. CDR3 size: 15 residues. The CDR3 coding sequence is TGTGCCAGCAGCTTGGGGCCGGACAGCCCGGTCGCCCAGCATTTT. Translated, it gives CASSLGPDSPVAQHF.

The chain combines TRBV27 with TRBJ2-1; D is undetermined. The CDR3 is 14 residues long. Trimming left V 7 bases short and J 5 bases short, with 15 bases between. Per the germline V gene, CDR1 is MNHEY and CDR2 is SMNVEV (reference sequence). CDR3 sequence: CASKRLGQNNEQFF. The CDR3 coding sequence is TGTGCCAGCAAGCGATTGGGCCAGAACAATGAGCAGTTCTTC.

CDR3 in amino acids: CASSYSTGGHSPLHF. In DNA form, the CDR3 reads TGTGCCAGCAGTTACTCGACAGGGGGCCATTCACCCCTCCACTTT. This chain links TRBV2 with TRBJ1-6; 10 bases fit TRBD1. The germline gives CDR1 SNHLY, CDR2 FYNNEI. The CDR3 is 15 residues long. With 5 bases clipped from V and 8 bases from J, the junction kept 6 bases outside the gene matches.

The rearrangement joins TRBV28 to TRBJ2-5, with TRBD2 matching 8 bases. Germline-derived CDR1 and CDR2 are MDHEN and SYDVKM. V was pared by 3 bases and J by 5 bases, with 8 bases of the junction left unmatched. This CDR3 spans 15 amino acids. CDR3 amino acids: CASSFADGGAETQYF. The CDR3 region has the DNA TGTGCCAGCAGTTTCGCAGACGGGGGGGCCGAGACCCAGTACTTC.

The gene calls are TRBV19 and TRBJ1-3, with 8 bases aligning to TRBD1. This CDR3 is built from 16 residues. Germline lookup yields CDR1 LNHDA and CDR2 SQIVND (reference sequence). The V and J ends lost 7 bases and 0 bases, in that order; junction bases with no gene match: 8. The CDR3 loop is CASTLTGVRSGNTIYF. In DNA form, the CDR3 reads TGTGCCAGTACTCTGACAGGGGTCCGCTCTGGAAACACCATATATTTT.

The chain links TRBV6-1 to TRBJ2-5; no reliable D call. The CDR3 totals 12 residues. Trimming removed 4 bases from V and 4 bases from J, with 7 bases in between. Germline CDR1 is MNHNS and CDR2 is SASEGT. CDR3 residues: CASSVTLETQYF. The DNA for the CDR3 is TGTGCCAGCAGTGTTACTTTAGAGACCCAGTACTTC.

The rearrangement uses TRBV27 and TRBJ2-3; 10 nucleotides agree with TRBD2. Germline V gene sequence: CDR1 MNHEY, CDR2 SMNVEV (reference sequence). CDR3 length: 16 amino acids. The V segment lost 5 bases and the J segment 4 bases; nucleotides outside the gene matches: 9. The CDR3 DNA reads as TGTGCCAGCAGTCAAAGTGGACTAGCGGACGCAGATACGCAGTATTTT. Translated: CASSQSGLADADTQYF.